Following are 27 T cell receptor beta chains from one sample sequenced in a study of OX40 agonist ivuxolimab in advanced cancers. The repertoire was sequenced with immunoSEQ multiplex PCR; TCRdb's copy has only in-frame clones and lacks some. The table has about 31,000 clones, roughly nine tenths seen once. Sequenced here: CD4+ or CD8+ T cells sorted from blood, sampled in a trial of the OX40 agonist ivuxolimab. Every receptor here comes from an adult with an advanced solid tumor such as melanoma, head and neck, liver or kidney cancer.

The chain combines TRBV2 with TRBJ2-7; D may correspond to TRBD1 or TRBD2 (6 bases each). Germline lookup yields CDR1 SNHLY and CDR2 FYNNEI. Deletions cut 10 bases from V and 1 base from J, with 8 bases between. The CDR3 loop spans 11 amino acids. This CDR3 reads CAKGGSYEQYF. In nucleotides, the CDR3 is TGTGCCAAAGGGGGGTCCTACGAGCAGTACTTC.

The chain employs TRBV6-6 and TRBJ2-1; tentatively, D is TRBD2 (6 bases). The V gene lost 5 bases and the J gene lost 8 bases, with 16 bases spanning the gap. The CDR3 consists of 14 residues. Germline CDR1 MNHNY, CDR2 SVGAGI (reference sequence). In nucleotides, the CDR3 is TGTGCCAGCAGTCTACTCCTCGGGGGAGATGAGCAGTTCTTC. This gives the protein CASSLLLGGDEQFF.

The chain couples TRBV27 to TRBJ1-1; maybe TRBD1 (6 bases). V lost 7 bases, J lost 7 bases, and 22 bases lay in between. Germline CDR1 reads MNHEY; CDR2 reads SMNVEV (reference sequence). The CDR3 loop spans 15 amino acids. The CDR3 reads CASIRNLGTKIEAFF. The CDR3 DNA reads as TGTGCCAGCATCCGAAACCTCGGGACAAAAATTGAAGCTTTCTTT.

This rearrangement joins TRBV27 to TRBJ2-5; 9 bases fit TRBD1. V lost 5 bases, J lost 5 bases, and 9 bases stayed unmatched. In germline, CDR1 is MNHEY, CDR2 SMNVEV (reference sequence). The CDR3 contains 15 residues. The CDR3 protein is CASSPTGGVSETQYF. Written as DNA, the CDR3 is TGTGCCAGCAGTCCGACAGGGGGGGTATCGGAGACCCAGTACTTC.

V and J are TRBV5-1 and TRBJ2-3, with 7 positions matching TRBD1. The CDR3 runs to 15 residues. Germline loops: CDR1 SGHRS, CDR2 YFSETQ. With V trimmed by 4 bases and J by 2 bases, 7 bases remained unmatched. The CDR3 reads CASSRQGPFTDTQYF. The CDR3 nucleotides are TGCGCCAGCAGCCGACAGGGCCCCTTCACAGATACGCAGTATTTT.

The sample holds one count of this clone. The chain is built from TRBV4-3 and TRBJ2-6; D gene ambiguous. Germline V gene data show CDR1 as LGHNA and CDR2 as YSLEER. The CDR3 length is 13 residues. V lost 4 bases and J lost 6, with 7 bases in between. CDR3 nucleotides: TGCGCCAGCAGCCCGCACTTGGCCAACGTCCTGACTTTC. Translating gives CASSPHLANVLTF.

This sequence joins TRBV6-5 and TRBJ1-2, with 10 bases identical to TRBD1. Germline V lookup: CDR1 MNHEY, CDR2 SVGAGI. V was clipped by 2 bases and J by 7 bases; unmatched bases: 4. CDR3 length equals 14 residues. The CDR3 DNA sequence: TGTGCCAGCAGTTACGGGGACAGGGGAGGTGGCTACACCTTC. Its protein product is CASSYGDRGGGYTF.

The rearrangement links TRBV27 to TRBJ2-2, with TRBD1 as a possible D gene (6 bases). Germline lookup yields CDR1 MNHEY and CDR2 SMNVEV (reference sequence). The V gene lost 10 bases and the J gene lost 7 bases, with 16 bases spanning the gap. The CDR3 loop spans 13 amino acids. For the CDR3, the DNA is TGTGCCACTAAGGCAGGGGTTGTCGGGGAGCTGTTTTTT. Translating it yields CATKAGVVGELFF.

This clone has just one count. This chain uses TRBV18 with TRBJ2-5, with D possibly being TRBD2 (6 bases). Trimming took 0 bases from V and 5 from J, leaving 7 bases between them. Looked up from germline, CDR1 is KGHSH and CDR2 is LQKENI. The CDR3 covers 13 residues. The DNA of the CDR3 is TGTGCCAGCTCACCACCCCGGGGGGAGACCCAGTACTTC. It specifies CASSPPRGETQYF.

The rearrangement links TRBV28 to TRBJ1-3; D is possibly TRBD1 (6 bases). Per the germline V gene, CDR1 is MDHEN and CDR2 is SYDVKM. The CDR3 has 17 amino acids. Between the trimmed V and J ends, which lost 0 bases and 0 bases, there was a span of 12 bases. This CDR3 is CASSLWGGGYSGNTIYF. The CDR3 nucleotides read TGTGCCAGCAGTTTATGGGGTGGGGGCTACTCTGGAAACACCATATATTTT.

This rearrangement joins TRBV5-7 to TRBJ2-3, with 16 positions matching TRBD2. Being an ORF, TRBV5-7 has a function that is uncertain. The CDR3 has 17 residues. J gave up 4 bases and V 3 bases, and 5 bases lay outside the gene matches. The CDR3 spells CASSSGLAGGPADTQYF. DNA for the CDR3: TGTGCCAGCAGCTCGGGACTAGCGGGGGGGCCGGCAGATACGCAGTATTTT.

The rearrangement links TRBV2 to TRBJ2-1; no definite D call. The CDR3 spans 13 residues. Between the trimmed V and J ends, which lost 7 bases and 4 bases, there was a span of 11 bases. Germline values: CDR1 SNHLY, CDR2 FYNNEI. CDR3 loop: CASIGSQYNEQFF. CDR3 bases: TGTGCCAGCATAGGTAGTCAGTACAATGAGCAGTTCTTC.

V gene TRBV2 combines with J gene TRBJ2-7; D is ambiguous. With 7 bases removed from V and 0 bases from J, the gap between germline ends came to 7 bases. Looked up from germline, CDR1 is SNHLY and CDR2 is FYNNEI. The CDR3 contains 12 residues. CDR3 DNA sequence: TGTGCCAGCACTGGCGGCTCCTACGAGCAGTACTTC. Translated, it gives CASTGGSYEQYF. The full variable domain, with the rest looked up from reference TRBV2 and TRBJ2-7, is EPEVTQTPSHQVTQMGQEVILRCVPISNHLYFYWYRQILGQKVEFLVSFYNNEISEKSEIFDDQFSVERPDGSNFTLKIRSTKLEDSAMYFCASTGGSYEQYFGPGTRLTVT.

CDR3 DNA sequence: TGTGCCAGCAGCGCGGGACTAAACTATGGCTACACCTTC. This translates into CASSAGLNYGYTF. The J gene is TRBJ1-2, the V gene TRBV7-9; TRBD1 is a possible D gene (5 bases). From germline, CDR1 is SEHNR and CDR2 FQNEAQ (reference sequence). The CDR3 covers 13 residues. The ends were cut back, 5 bases at V and 2 bases at J, with 9 bases in the middle. Full variable domain (missing parts from reference TRBV7-9 and TRBJ1-2): DTGVSQNPRHKITKRGQNVTFRCDPISEHNRLYWYRQTLGQGPEFLTYFQNEAQLEKSRLLSDRFSAERPKGSFSTLEIQRTEQGDSAMYLCASSAGLNYGYTFGSGTRLTVV.

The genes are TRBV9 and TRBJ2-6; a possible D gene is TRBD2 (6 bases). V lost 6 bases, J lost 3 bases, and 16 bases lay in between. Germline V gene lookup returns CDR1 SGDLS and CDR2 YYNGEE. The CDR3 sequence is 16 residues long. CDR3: CASNLPGVNGANVLTF. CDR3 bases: TGTGCCAGCAACCTCCCGGGGGTCAATGGGGCCAACGTCCTGACTTTC. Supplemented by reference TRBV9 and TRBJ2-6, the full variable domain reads DSGVTQTPKHLITATGQRVTLRCSPRSGDLSVYWYQQSLDQGLQFLIQYYNGEERAKGNILERFSAQQFPDLHSELNLSSLELGDSALYFCASNLPGVNGANVLTFGAGSRLTVL.

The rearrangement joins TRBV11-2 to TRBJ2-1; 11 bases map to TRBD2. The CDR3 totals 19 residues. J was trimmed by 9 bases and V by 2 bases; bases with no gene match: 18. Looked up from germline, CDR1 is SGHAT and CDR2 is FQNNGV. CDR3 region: CASSLFGLAGGLPHGEQFF. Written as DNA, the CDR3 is TGTGCCAGCAGCTTATTTGGGCTAGCGGGGGGCCTGCCTCACGGTGAGCAGTTCTTC.

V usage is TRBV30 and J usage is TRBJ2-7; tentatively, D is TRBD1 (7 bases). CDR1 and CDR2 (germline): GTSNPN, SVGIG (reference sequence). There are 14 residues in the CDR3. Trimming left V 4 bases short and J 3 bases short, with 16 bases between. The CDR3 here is CAWNGPGGIYEQYF. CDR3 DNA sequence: TGTGCCTGGAATGGGCCAGGGGGGATCTACGAGCAGTACTTC.

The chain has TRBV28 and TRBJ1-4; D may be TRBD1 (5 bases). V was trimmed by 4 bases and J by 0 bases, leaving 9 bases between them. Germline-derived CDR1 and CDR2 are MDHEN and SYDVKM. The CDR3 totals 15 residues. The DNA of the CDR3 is TGTGCCAGCAGTTCCGGGACGACAACTAATGAAAAACTGTTTTTT. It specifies CASSSGTTTNEKLFF.

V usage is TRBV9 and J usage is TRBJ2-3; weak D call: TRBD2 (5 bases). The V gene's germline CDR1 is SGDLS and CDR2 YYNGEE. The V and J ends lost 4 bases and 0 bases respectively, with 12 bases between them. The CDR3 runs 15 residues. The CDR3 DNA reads TGTGCCAGCAGCTTCTACGGGGTCAGCACAGATACGCAGTATTTT. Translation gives CASSFYGVSTDTQYF.

The CDR3 DNA follows: TGTGCCAGCAGCAAAATTCGTGCGGGGGACAATGAGCAGTTCTTC. Its translation: CASSKIRAGDNEQFF. V and J are TRBV21-1 and TRBJ2-1; no DNA check was done on the table's D call, TRBD2. TRBV21-1 is a known pseudogene. This CDR3 is built from 15 residues.

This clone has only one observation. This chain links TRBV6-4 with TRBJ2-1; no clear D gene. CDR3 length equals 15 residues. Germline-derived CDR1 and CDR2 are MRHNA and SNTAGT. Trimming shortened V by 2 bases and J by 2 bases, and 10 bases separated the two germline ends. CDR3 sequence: CASSDPWIPYNEQFF. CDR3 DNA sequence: TGTGCCAGCAGTGACCCGTGGATCCCCTACAATGAGCAGTTCTTC.

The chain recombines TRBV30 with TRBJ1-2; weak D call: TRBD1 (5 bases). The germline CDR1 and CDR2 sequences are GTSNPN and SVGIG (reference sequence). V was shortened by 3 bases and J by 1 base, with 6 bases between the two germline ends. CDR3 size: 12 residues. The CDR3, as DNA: TGTGCCTGGAGCGGGGGTAACTATGGCTACACCTTC. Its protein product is CAWSGGNYGYTF. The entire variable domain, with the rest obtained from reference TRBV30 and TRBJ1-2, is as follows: SQTIHQWPATLVQPVGSPLSLECTVEGTSNPNLYWYRQAAGRGLQLLFYSVGIGQISSEVPQNLSASRPQDRQFILSSKKLLLSDSGFYLCAWSGGNYGYTFGSGTRLTVV.

The CDR3 DNA follows: TGTGCCAGCAGTTCCCCGACAGGGAGTTCACCCCTCCACTTT. Protein: CASSSPTGSSPLHF. The chain links TRBV28 to TRBJ1-6; 7 bases are a match to TRBD1. The CDR3 extends over 14 amino acids. Germline CDR1 and CDR2: MDHEN and SYDVKM. The V segment lost 4 bases and the J segment 9 bases; nucleotides outside the gene matches: 6. Full variable domain (rest looked up from reference TRBV28 and TRBJ1-6): DVKVTQSSRYLVKRTGEKVFLECVQDMDHENMFWYRQDPGLGLRLIYFSYDVKMKEKGDIPEGYSVSREKKERFSLILESASTNQTSMYLCASSSPTGSSPLHFGNGTRLTVT.

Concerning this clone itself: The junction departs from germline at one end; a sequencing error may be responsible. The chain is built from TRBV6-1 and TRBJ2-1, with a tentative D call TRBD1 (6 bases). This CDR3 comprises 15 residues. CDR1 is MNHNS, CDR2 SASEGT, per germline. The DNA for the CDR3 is TGTGCCAGCAATGAAGACAGGAGACCCTACAATGAGCAGTTCTTC. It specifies CASNEDRRPYNEQFF.

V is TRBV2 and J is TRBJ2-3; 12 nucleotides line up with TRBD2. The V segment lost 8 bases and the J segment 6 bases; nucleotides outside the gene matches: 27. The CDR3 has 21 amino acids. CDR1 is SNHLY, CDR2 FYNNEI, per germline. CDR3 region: CASRGAFWDGRTSGTTDTQYF. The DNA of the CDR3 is TGTGCCAGCCGGGGGGCTTTTTGGGACGGACGGACTAGCGGGACTACGGATACGCAGTATTTT.

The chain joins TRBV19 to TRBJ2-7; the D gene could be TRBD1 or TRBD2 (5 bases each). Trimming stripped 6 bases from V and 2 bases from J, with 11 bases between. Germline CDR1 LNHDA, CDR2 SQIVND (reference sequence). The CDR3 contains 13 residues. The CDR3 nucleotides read TGTGCCAGTAGCCCAAGAGGGGCCTACGAGCAGTACTTC. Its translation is CASSPRGAYEQYF.

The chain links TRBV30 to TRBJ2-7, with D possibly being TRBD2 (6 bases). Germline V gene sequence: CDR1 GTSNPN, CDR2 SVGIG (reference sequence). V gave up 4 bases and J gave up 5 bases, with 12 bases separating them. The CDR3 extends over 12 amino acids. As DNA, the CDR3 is TGTGCCTGGACGGGCAGGGAGGACGAGCAGTACTTC. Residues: CAWTGREDEQYF.